The 21 T cell receptor beta chains below come from one sample, sequenced in a study of blood T cell repertoires in COVID-19. Assay: immunoSEQ multiplex PCR; the TCRdb copy retains only in-frame clones and omits some. The table includes roughly 170,000 clones, 81% detected once. Sequences were obtained from PBMCs or T cells enriched from blood (not recorded which). The receptors here all came from a woman aged 40 to 55 with acute COVID-19.

This clone has a single count. The chain is built from TRBV7-2 and TRBJ1-1; 7 nucleotides match TRBD1. The CDR3 is 14 residues long. CDR1 is SGHTA and CDR2 is FQGNSA in the germline V gene. V lost 3 bases to trimming and J lost 3 bases; unmatched junction nucleotides: 4. The CDR3 loop reads CASSLQGGDTEAFF. The CDR3 DNA reads as TGTGCCAGCAGCTTGCAGGGGGGCGACACTGAAGCTTTCTTT.

This sequence joins TRBV4-2 and TRBJ1-6, with 9 bases identical to TRBD1. CDR3 length: 15 amino acids. Trimming took 2 bases from V and 9 from J; bases not matched to a gene: 5. In germline, CDR1 is LGHNA, CDR2 YNFKEQ. The CDR3 DNA sequence: TGTGCCAGCAGCCAACCCGACAGGGGGGGTTCACCCCTCCACTTT. Its protein is CASSQPDRGGSPLHF.

CDR3 sequence reads: CASGGEDAGELFF. The CDR3 DNA follows: TGCGCCAGCGGCGGGGAGGATGCCGGGGAGCTGTTTTTT. The chain joins TRBV10-1 to TRBJ2-2; a weak D match, TRBD2 (6 bases). V was cut by 8 bases and J by 6 bases, with 13 bases left in between. In germline, CDR1 is WNHNN, CDR2 SYGVQD (reference sequence). This CDR3 is built from 13 residues.

The chain combines TRBV5-1 with TRBJ1-6; 10 positions match TRBD1. Germline CDR1 is SGHRS and CDR2 is YFSETQ. The CDR3 is 16 residues long. V shed 0 bases, J shed 7 bases, and the junction held 4 bases outside the gene matches. The DNA of the CDR3 is TGCGCCAGCAGCTTGGAGGGGACAGGGGAAAATTCACCCCTCCACTTT. It codes for CASSLEGTGENSPLHF.

Only one count was recorded for this clone. The chain is built from TRBV29-1 and TRBJ2-4; TRBD2 matches at 7 bases. CDR1 is SQVTM, CDR2 ANQGSEA, per germline. J gave up 6 bases and V 8 bases, and 10 bases lay outside the gene matches. The CDR3 is 13 amino acids. CDR3 sequence (DNA): TGCAGCTTCCGGCCGGGAGGTGGAAACATTCAGTACTTC. Translating gives CSFRPGGGNIQYF.

This chain connects TRBV5-4 to TRBJ2-7; 8 bases fit TRBD2. The trim removed 4 bases at V and 4 bases at J, leaving 4 bases unmatched. Germline CDR1 is SGHNT and CDR2 is YYREEE (reference sequence). The CDR3 is made up of 13 amino acids. CDR3 protein: CASSQRGGYEQYF. In nucleotides, the CDR3 is TGTGCCAGCAGCCAACGGGGGGGTTACGAGCAGTACTTC.

V usage is TRBV29-1 and J usage is TRBJ2-3, with 7 bases that match TRBD2. V trimming: 4 bases; J trimming: 4 bases; junction bases outside the gene matches: 8. The CDR3 is made up of 14 amino acids. Germline lookup yields CDR1 SQVTM and CDR2 ANQGSEA. The CDR3 DNA follows: TGCAGCGTTGGAGGCGGGGGTGGAGCAGATACGCAGTATTTT. This codes for CSVGGGGGADTQYF.

The chain uses TRBV19 and TRBJ1-5, with a possible D match to TRBD1 (6 bases). This CDR3 spans 13 amino acids. Germline assignment: CDR1 LNHDA and CDR2 SQIVND (reference sequence). V was shortened by 6 bases and J by 3 bases, with 9 bases between the two germline ends. CDR3 coding DNA: TGTGCCAGTAGACAGGGATTCAATCAGCCCCAGCATTTT. Its translation is CASRQGFNQPQHF. The full variable domain, with the rest looked up from reference TRBV19 and TRBJ1-5, is DGGITQSPKYLFRKEGQNVTLSCEQNLNHDAMYWYRQDPGQGLRLIYYSQIVNDFQKGDIAEGYSVSREKKESFPLTVTSAQKNPTAFYLCASRQGFNQPQHFGDGTRLSIL.

This sequence joins TRBV7-8 and TRBJ2-5; 10 bases agree with TRBD2. CDR3 length equals 14 residues. CDR1 SGHVS and CDR2 FQNEAQ come from the germline V gene. The V gene end was trimmed by 5 bases and the J gene end by 1 base; junction bases not matched to a gene: 1. The CDR3 DNA is TGTGCCAGCAGCGAGCGGGAGGGCCAAGAGACCCAGTACTTC. This translates into CASSEREGQETQYF.

The chain has TRBV6-5 and TRBJ1-2; D is ambiguous. This CDR3 is built from 15 residues. Trimming shortened V by 5 bases and J by 4 bases, and 17 bases separated the two germline ends. CDR1 is MNHEY, CDR2 SVGAGI, per germline. In DNA form, the CDR3 reads TGTGCCAGCAGTACTCTGACACAAGTGGTCTATGGCTACACCTTC. This sequence encodes CASSTLTQVVYGYTF.

This clone has more than one count but fewer than ten. The chain recombines TRBV19 with TRBJ1-2; TRBD1 is a possible D gene (5 bases). Germline-derived CDR1 and CDR2 are LNHDA and SQIVND (reference sequence). There are 12 residues in the CDR3. The V and J ends lost 3 bases and 8 bases respectively, with 10 bases between them. In nucleotides, the CDR3 is TGTGCCAGTAGTATGGCAGGGCAAGGCTACACCTTC. Translation: CASSMAGQGYTF.

The gene calls are TRBV19 and TRBJ2-3; 8 positions match TRBD1. There are 14 residues in the CDR3. Unmatched junction bases numbered 4, after V lost 3 bases and J lost 5 bases. Germline CDR1 and CDR2: LNHDA and SQIVND (reference sequence). CDR3 region: CASSMQGAGDTQYF. The CDR3 DNA follows: TGTGCCAGTAGTATGCAGGGGGCGGGAGATACGCAGTATTTT. Combining the CDR3 with reference TRBV19 and TRBJ2-3 gives the whole variable domain DGGITQSPKYLFRKEGQNVTLSCEQNLNHDAMYWYRQDPGQGLRLIYYSQIVNDFQKGDIAEGYSVSREKKESFPLTVTSAQKNPTAFYLCASSMQGAGDTQYFGPGTRLTVL.

V is TRBV27 and J is TRBJ1-2; no firm D call. Germline CDR1 reads MNHEY; CDR2 reads SMNVEV (reference sequence). CDR3 length equals 13 residues. Trimming took off 3 bases at V and 6 bases at J, with 11 bases between the two ends. In DNA, the CDR3 is TGTGCCAGCAGTTTCCGCGGGCTGCATGGCTACACCTTC. This translates into CASSFRGLHGYTF.

This clone was counted many times. The chain is built from TRBV5-1 and TRBJ1-1; 7 bases match TRBD1. The CDR3 contains 14 residues. Germline V lookup: CDR1 SGHRS, CDR2 YFSETQ. The trim removed 2 bases at V and 6 bases at J, leaving 7 bases unmatched. CDR3 loop: CASSFQGVGAEAFF. The CDR3, as DNA: TGCGCCAGCAGCTTCCAGGGGGTCGGGGCTGAAGCTTTCTTT.

J is TRBJ2-5 and V is TRBV5-6; 7 nucleotides align to TRBD1. The germline V gene has CDR1 SGHDT and CDR2 YYEEEE. V lost 2 bases, J lost 3 bases, and 4 bases stayed unmatched. The CDR3 is 14 residues long. The CDR3 DNA is TGTGCCAGCAGCTTTCCGGGACAGAAAGAGACCCAGTACTTC. As protein: CASSFPGQKETQYF. Together with reference TRBV5-6 and TRBJ2-5, the CDR3 gives the full variable domain: DAGVTQSPTHLIKTRGQQVTLRCSPKSGHDTVSWYQQALGQGPQFIFQYYEEEERQRGNFPDRFSGHQFPNYSSELNVNALLLGDSALYLCASSFPGQKETQYFGPGTRLLVL.

The CDR3 nucleotides are TGTGCCAGCAGTTGGAGACTGGGGACCCAGTACTTC. This sequence encodes CASSWRLGTQYF. The V call is TRBV6-5, the J call TRBJ2-5; no reliable D call. Trimming stripped 4 bases from V and 7 bases from J, with 10 bases between. CDR1 is MNHEY and CDR2 is SVGAGI in the germline V gene. The CDR3 length is 12 residues.

V is TRBV29-1 and J is TRBJ1-2; D may be TRBD1 (6 bases). V was trimmed by 0 bases and J by 6 bases, leaving 14 bases between them. The CDR3 spans 14 residues. The V gene's germline CDR1 is SQVTM and CDR2 ANQGSEA. CDR3: CSVEDGGQTNGYTF. CDR3 coding DNA: TGCAGCGTTGAAGACGGAGGACAGACCAATGGCTACACCTTC.

In its sample, this clone was seen once. In DNA, the CDR3 is TGTGCCAGCAGCTCAACGCCGGGACAGGGAGAGTCGGAACTCCCTACCACCACAAAGTACGAGCAGTACTTC. Amino acids: CASSSTPGQGESELPTTTKYEQYF. The chain uses TRBV7-1 and TRBJ2-7; 9 nucleotides align to TRBD1. TRBV7-1 is treated as an ORF (open reading frame) with a function not yet certain. V gave up 2 bases and J gave up 4 bases; unmatched junction bases: 33. CDR3 size: 24 residues.

This chain links TRBV28 with TRBJ2-2; no reliable D call. The CDR3 covers 14 residues. Trimming left V 9 bases short and J 6 bases short, with 17 bases between. Germline CDR1 and CDR2: MDHEN and SYDVKM. The CDR3 DNA is TGTGCCAGTCTTGGGCAACCGCCGGCCGGGGAGCTGTTTTTT. Translation: CASLGQPPAGELFF.

CDR3 loop: CASSLGQGAWYGYTF. CDR3 nucleotide sequence: TGTGCCAGCAGCTTAGGTCAGGGGGCATGGTATGGCTACACCTTC. V usage is TRBV7-2 and J usage is TRBJ1-2; 8 nucleotides agree with TRBD1. The length of the CDR3 is 15 residues. Trimming removed 1 base from V and 5 bases from J; junction bases left unmatched: 6. CDR1 is SGHTA, CDR2 FQGNSA, per germline.

The table lists this clone with a few counts. The V gene is TRBV4-1, the J gene TRBJ1-2, with TRBD1 matching over 11 bases. The CDR3 spans 15 residues. CDR1 is MGHRA, CDR2 YSYEKL, per germline. With V trimmed by 3 bases and J by 8 bases, 8 bases remained unmatched. The CDR3 coding sequence is TGCGCCAGCAGCCAGACCGGACAGGGGGCACGAGGCTACACCTTC. Translated: CASSQTGQGARGYTF.